Listed below are T cell receptor beta chains from one sample, sequenced in a study of blood T cell repertoires in COVID-19. Method: immunoSEQ multiplex PCR; TCRdb's copy keeps in-frame clones and lacks some. The sample lists 300,000 to 450,000 clones, around 87% seen once, with roughly 2% in the top ten. Sequenced sample: peripheral blood. The source is a woman aged 55-69 years with COVID-19, enrolled during active disease. CDR3s include the opening cysteine and the closing phenylalanine or tryptophan. The order of the fields is D gene, V gene, J gene, CDR3 protein, CDR3 DNA. A D gene is named only where the DNA matches it firmly.

>NA|TRBV27|TRBJ2-5
CASSPTRLQETQYF
TGTGCCAGCAGTCCTACCAGGTTGCAAGAGACCCAGTACTTC
>NA|TRBV6-5|TRBJ2-3
CASRRGGAADTQYF
TGTGCCAGCAGACGCGGCGGGGCGGCAGATACGCAGTATTTT
>TRBD1|TRBV6-5|TRBJ2-2
CASSRTGNTGELFF
TGTGCCAGCAGTCGGACAGGGAACACCGGGGAGCTGTTTTTT
>NA|TRBV7-2|TRBJ1-5
CASSLVRGQNQPQHF
TGTGCCAGCAGCTTAGTGAGGGGACAAAATCAGCCCCAGCATTTT
>NA|TRBV11-2|TRBJ1-5
CASSAGGGNQPQHF
TGTGCCAGCAGCGCGGGGGGGGGCAATCAGCCCCAGCATTTT
>TRBD2|TRBV7-2|TRBJ2-5
CASSRGLAGGRETQYF
TGTGCCAGCAGCCGGGGACTAGCGGGGGGCAGAGAGACCCAGTACTTC
>TRBD1|TRBV11-2|TRBJ1-1
CASSTRLTGGAPGAFF
TGTGCCAGCAGCACACGATTGACAGGGGGCGCCCCGGGAGCTTTCTTT
>NA|TRBV5-5|TRBJ2-5
CASSPLSRLQETQYF
TGTGCCAGCAGCCCCTTGAGCCGGTTACAAGAGACCCAGTACTTC
>TRBD1|TRBV7-7|TRBJ2-3
CASSPGTGRTDTQYF
TGTGCCAGCAGCCCAGGGACAGGGAGGACAGATACGCAGTATTTT
>NA|TRBV2|TRBJ2-1
CASSQDSGEQFF
TGTGCCAGCAGTCAGGACTCGGGTGAGCAGTTCTTC
>TRBD1|TRBV4-1|TRBJ2-7
CASSQASTAAGGEQYF
TGCGCCAGCAGCCAAGCCTCAACCGCGGCAGGGGGCGAGCAGTACTTC